The T cell receptor (beta chain) under discussion was sequenced for a study of T cell changes during pregnancy in multiple sclerosis. Germline CDR1 reads SGHTA; CDR2 reads FQGNSA. The CDR3 is made up of 14 amino acids. Trimming cost V 5 bases and J 8 bases, with 16 bases left between them. Assay: immunoSEQ multiplex PCR; the TCRdb copy retains only in-frame clones and omits some. The sample holds 80,000 to 130,000 clones; more than 80% are singletons and the top ten take about 1.3%. This rearrangement joins TRBV7-2 to TRBJ2-4; a possible D gene is TRBD1 (5 bases). The starting material was peripheral blood, obtained in the second trimester of pregnancy. The receptor was derived from a female donor with multiple sclerosis, enrolled in a pregnancy study. Here the CDR3 reads CASSGAHPFYIQYF. The DNA for the CDR3 is TGTGCCAGCAGCGGGGCACACCCCTTTTACATTCAGTACTTC.